These 22 T cell receptor beta chains share one sample of origin, sequenced in a study of blood T cells in healthy people across ages. Primed by a sample-barcoded 5' primer and a J-beta primer mix, a second PCR proceeded for 7 to 11 cycles. TCRdb independently ran MiXCR on the 5' RACE reads; one entry per CDR3 protein. The sample records roughly 700,000 distinct CDR3 sequences, about half being singletons. Sequences were obtained from blood. The source is an older woman in good health.

The chain couples TRBV10-3 to TRBJ2-5; D call uncertain. The CDR3 is 13 residues long. Germline V gene sequence: CDR1 ENHRY, CDR2 SYGVKD. V was cut by 4 bases and J by 8 bases, with 14 bases left in between. The CDR3 protein is CAISGRGEITQYF. Written as DNA, the CDR3 is TGTGCCATCAGTGGGCGAGGTGAAATCACCCAGTACTTC.

The chain is built from TRBV9 and TRBJ2-5; 9 positions agree with TRBD2. From germline, CDR1 is SGDLS and CDR2 YYNGEE. The J segment lost 11 bases and the V segment lost 0 bases, leaving 11 bases of the junction unmatched. The CDR3 extends over 15 amino acids. CDR3 nucleotide sequence: TGTGCCAGCAGCGTAGGGTTGCTAGCGGGGAATGAGCAGTACTTC. Translation gives CASSVGLLAGNEQYF.

The gene calls are TRBV7-9 and TRBJ2-5; D possibly matches TRBD1 or TRBD2 (8 bases each). The assigned J gene may be wrong: the sequence end matches TRBJ2-7 better. The CDR3 has 16 residues. Germline V gene data show CDR1 as SEHNR and CDR2 as FQNEAQ (reference sequence). The CDR3 nucleotides read TGTGCCAGCAGCGCCCAGGGGGCGGGACTAGTGTACGAGCAGTACTTC. This codes for CASSAQGAGLVYEQYF.

In this sample, this clonotype turned up a few times. The V and J genes are TRBV5-1 and TRBJ2-5, with 8 bases aligning to TRBD1. In germline, CDR1 is SGHRS, CDR2 YFSETQ. The CDR3 consists of 17 residues. With V trimmed by 4 bases and J by 4 bases, 15 bases remained unmatched. The CDR3 here is CASSPRQGLNPRETQYF. CDR3 bases: TGCGCCAGCAGCCCAAGACAGGGGTTAAACCCAAGAGAGACCCAGTACTTC.

This clonotype came up a few times. The V call is TRBV18, the J call TRBJ2-7; D uncertain. This CDR3 is built from 13 residues. Germline CDR1 is KGHSH and CDR2 is LQKENI. Trimming shortened V by 0 bases and J by 3 bases, and 6 bases separated the two germline ends. In DNA, the CDR3 is TGTGCCAGCTCACCACCGTTCAACTACGAGCAGTACTTC. This codes for CASSPPFNYEQYF. The full variable domain, in which reference TRBV18 and TRBJ2-7 provide the parts outside the CDR3, is NAGVMQNPRHLVRRRGQEARLRCSPMKGHSHVYWYRQLPEEGLKFMVYLQKENIIDESGMPKERFSAEFPKEGPSILRIQQVVRGDSAAYFCASSPPFNYEQYFGPGTRLTVT.

V gene TRBV2 combines with J gene TRBJ2-1; 7 bases align to TRBD1. The germline CDR1 and CDR2 sequences are SNHLY and FYNNEI. Trimming removed 5 bases from V and 4 bases from J; junction bases left unmatched: 8. This CDR3 has 15 residues. Here the CDR3 reads CASSREGTEYNEQFF. CDR3 sequence (DNA): TGTGCCAGCAGTAGAGAGGGGACAGAATACAATGAGCAGTTCTTC.

This clonotype has at least ten counts. The chain couples TRBV4-3 to TRBJ2-3; possible D gene TRBD1, 5 bases. Germline loops: CDR1 LGHNA, CDR2 YSLEER. Trimming removed 5 bases from V and 0 bases from J, with 12 bases in between. The CDR3 sequence is 15 residues long. CDR3 in DNA: TGCGCCAGCAGCGGAACAGGCGTTAGCACAGATACGCAGTATTTT. Translating gives CASSGTGVSTDTQYF.

The chain couples TRBV29-1 to TRBJ2-1; D unclear. Germline V gene sequence: CDR1 SQVTM, CDR2 ANQGSEA. Trimming stripped 5 bases from V and 3 bases from J, with 14 bases between. CDR3 length equals 14 residues. The CDR3 loop reads CSVRTPLIYNEQFF. The CDR3 nucleotides read TGCAGCGTTAGAACGCCCTTGATCTACAATGAGCAGTTCTTC.

This clonotype was observed once. This chain links TRBV20-1 with TRBJ2-7; the D gene is possibly TRBD1 (5 bases). The CDR3 runs 13 residues. V was pared by 0 bases and J by 4 bases, with 10 bases between. Germline-derived CDR1 and CDR2 are DFQATT and SNEGSKA (reference sequence). The CDR3 spells CSARDGARYEQYF. The CDR3 nucleotides read TGCAGTGCTAGAGATGGGGCCAGGTACGAGCAGTACTTC.

This clonotype came up a few times. This chain's CDR3 is CASSQEGGPRSPLHF. The CDR3 nucleotides read TGCGCCAGCAGCCAAGAAGGGGGCCCCCGATCACCCCTCCACTTT. V gene TRBV4-3 combines with J gene TRBJ1-6, with 7 positions matching TRBD1. After removal of 0 bases from V and 10 bases from J, the junction contained 6 bases not matched to a gene. The germline gives CDR1 LGHNA, CDR2 YSLEER. The CDR3 runs to 15 residues.

The V gene is TRBV24-1, the J gene TRBJ2-5, with D uncertain. CDR1 is KGHDR and CDR2 is SFDVKD in the germline V gene. Between the trimmed V and J ends, which lost 4 bases and 5 bases, there was a span of 16 bases. The CDR3 runs 15 residues. The CDR3 here is CATSDRTEYRETQYF. The CDR3 region has the DNA TGTGCCACCAGTGACCGTACCGAGTACCGTGAGACCCAGTACTTC.

J is TRBJ2-2 and V is TRBV5-1, with TRBD1 identical over 9 bases. V was pared by 0 bases and J by 4 bases, with 7 bases of the junction left unmatched. The CDR3 totals 17 residues. Germline lookup yields CDR1 SGHRS and CDR2 YFSETQ. CDR3 sequence: CASSLDRGQRSTGELFF. CDR3 coding DNA: TGCGCCAGCAGCTTGGACAGGGGGCAACGATCCACCGGGGAGCTGTTTTTT.

The V and J genes are TRBV6-6 and TRBJ2-7; no definite D call. The germline V and J ends were trimmed by 4 bases and 3 bases, with 13 bases remaining between them. Germline-derived CDR1 and CDR2 are MNHNY and SVGAGI (reference sequence). The CDR3 runs 14 residues. For the CDR3, the DNA is TGTGCCAGCAGTTCCCCGTCTGCTAGCTACGAGCAGTACTTC. It yields the protein CASSSPSASYEQYF.

This clonotype showed up many times. V usage is TRBV20-1 and J usage is TRBJ2-1; 10 nucleotides match TRBD2. The CDR3 totals 15 residues. Germline V gives CDR1 DFQATT, CDR2 SNEGSKA (reference sequence). Germline trimming cut 3 bases from V and 9 bases from J; bases unmatched to any gene: 11. The CDR3 loop is CSASTTSGNIGEQFF. CDR3 bases: TGCAGTGCTAGCACTACTAGCGGGAATATCGGTGAGCAGTTCTTC.

This clonotype was counted only a few times. The chain is built from TRBV4-2 and TRBJ1-6; no definite D call. The length of the CDR3 is 18 residues. Germline V gives CDR1 LGHNA, CDR2 YNFKEQ. V was clipped by 0 bases and J by 7 bases, with 19 bases between them. Here the CDR3 DNA reads TGTGCCAGCAGCCAAGACTGGGTGTCACCGTCCGGAAATTCACCCCTCCACTTT. Encoded protein: CASSQDWVSPSGNSPLHF.

With respect to this clonotype: Since a much larger clone is just one base distant, this may be a read error. The genes are TRBV27 and TRBJ1-1; D is uncertain. CDR1 MNHEY and CDR2 SMNVEV come from the germline V gene (reference sequence). Trimming left V 2 bases short and J 4 bases short, with 11 bases between. The CDR3 is made up of 14 amino acids. The CDR3 nucleotides are TGTGCCAGCAGTTTAGTCTGGGGTGGCACTGAAGCTTTCTTT. As protein: CASSLVWGGTEAFF.

To note about this clonotype: The junction departs from the called germline gene at one end, perhaps through a read error. V usage is TRBV15 and J usage is TRBJ2-7, with TRBD1 matching 7 bases. The CDR3 has 15 amino acids. Germline V gene sequence: CDR1 LNHNV, CDR2 YYDKDF (reference sequence). The chain's CDR3 is CATSREGTASYEQDF. CDR3 in DNA: TGTGCCACCAGCAGAGAAGGGACAGCCTCCTACGAGCAGGACTTC. The entire variable domain, with the rest obtained from reference TRBV15 and TRBJ2-7, is as follows: DAMVIQNPRYQVTQFGKPVTLSCSQTLNHNVMYWYQQKSSQAPKLLFHYYDKDFNNEADTPDNFQSRRPNTSFCFLDIRSPGLGDTAMYLCATSREGTASYEQDFGPGTRLTVT.

A note on this clonotype: A read error may produce the germline difference seen at one junction end. The chain has TRBV9 and TRBJ2-7; 9 bases agree with TRBD1. Germline assignment: CDR1 SGDLS and CDR2 YYNGEE. The CDR3 totals 14 residues. In nucleotides, the CDR3 is TGTGCCAACAGCGTAGGACAGGGGTTCTACGAGCAGTACTTC. Its protein is CANSVGQGFYEQYF.

CDR3 nucleotide sequence: TGTGCCAGCACATCCCTAACCGCGCAGCAGTACTTC. Translated, it gives CASTSLTAQQYF. The V and J genes are TRBV28 and TRBJ2-7; no definite D call. CDR1 is MDHEN and CDR2 is SYDVKM in the germline V gene. CDR3 length: 12 amino acids. V shed 7 bases and J shed 8 bases, with 15 bases lying between them. The full variable domain, completed using reference TRBV28 and TRBJ2-7, is DVKVTQSSRYLVKRTGEKVFLECVQDMDHENMFWYRQDPGLGLRLIYFSYDVKMKEKGDIPEGYSVSREKKERFSLILESASTNQTSMYLCASTSLTAQQYFGPGTRLTVT.

The chain combines TRBV7-2 with TRBJ2-3, with 7 bases matching TRBD2. Germline CDR1 reads SGHTA; CDR2 reads FQGNSA. The CDR3 runs 15 residues. The V and J ends lost 5 bases and 0 bases, in that order; junction bases with no gene match: 5. CDR3 protein: CASSPLAESTDTQYF. Written as DNA, the CDR3 is TGTGCCAGCAGCCCTCTAGCGGAAAGCACAGATACGCAGTATTTT.

The genes are TRBV7-3 and TRBJ2-5, with D possibly being TRBD2 (6 bases). The CDR3 runs 14 residues. Trimming removed 4 bases from V and 4 bases from J, with 13 bases in between. CDR1 and CDR2 (germline): SGHTA, FQGTGA. DNA of the CDR3: TGTGCCAGCAGCTCCTCACTAGCTTCAGAGACCCAGTACTTC. It is translated as CASSSSLASETQYF.

The chain combines TRBV6-1 with TRBJ2-5; TRBD1 is a possible D gene (6 bases). Germline V gene lookup returns CDR1 MNHNS and CDR2 SASEGT. V was clipped by 4 bases and J by 4 bases, with 13 bases between them. The CDR3 consists of 14 residues. CDR3 in DNA: TGTGCCAGCAGTGTAACCAGGGGTCCAGAGACCCAGTACTTC. Its protein is CASSVTRGPETQYF.